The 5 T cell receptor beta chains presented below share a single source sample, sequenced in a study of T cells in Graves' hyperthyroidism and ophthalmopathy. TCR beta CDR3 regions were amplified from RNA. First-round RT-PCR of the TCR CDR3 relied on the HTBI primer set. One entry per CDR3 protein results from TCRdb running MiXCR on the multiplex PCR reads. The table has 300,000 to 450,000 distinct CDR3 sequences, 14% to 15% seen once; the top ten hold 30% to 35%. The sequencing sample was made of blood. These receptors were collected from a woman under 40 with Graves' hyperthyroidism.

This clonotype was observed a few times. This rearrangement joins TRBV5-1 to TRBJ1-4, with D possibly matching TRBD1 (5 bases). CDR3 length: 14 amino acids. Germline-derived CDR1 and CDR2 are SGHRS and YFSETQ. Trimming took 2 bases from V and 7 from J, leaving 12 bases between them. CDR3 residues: CASSLKGQGEKLFF. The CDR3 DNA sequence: TGCGCCAGCAGCTTAAAGGGGCAGGGTGAAAAACTGTTTTTT. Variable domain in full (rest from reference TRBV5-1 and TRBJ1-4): KAGVTQTPRYLIKTRGQQVTLSCSPISGHRSVSWYQQTPGQGLQFLFEYFSETQRNKGNFPGRFSGRQFSNSRSEMNVSTLELGDSALYLCASSLKGQGEKLFFGSGTQLSVL.

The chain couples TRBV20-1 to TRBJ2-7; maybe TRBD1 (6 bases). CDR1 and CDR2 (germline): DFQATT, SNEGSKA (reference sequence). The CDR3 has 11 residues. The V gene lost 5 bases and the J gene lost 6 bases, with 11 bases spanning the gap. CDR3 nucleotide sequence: TGCAGTGCTGAAGGACAGTCCGAGCAGTACTTC. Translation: CSAEGQSEQYF.

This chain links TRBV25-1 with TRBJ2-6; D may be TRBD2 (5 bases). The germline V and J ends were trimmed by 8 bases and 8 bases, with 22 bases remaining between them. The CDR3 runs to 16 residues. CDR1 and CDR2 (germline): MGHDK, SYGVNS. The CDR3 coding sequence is TGTGCCAGCGATGAGGACTGCCCGCTTAAATCCAACGTCCTGACTTTC. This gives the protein CASDEDCPLKSNVLTF.

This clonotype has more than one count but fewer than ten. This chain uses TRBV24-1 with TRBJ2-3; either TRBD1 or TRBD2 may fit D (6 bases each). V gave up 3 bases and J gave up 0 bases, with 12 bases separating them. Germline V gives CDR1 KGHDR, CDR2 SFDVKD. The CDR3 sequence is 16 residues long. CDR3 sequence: CATSDARGRSTDTQYF. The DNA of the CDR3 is TGTGCCACCAGTGATGCCCGGGGGCGAAGCACAGATACGCAGTATTTT.

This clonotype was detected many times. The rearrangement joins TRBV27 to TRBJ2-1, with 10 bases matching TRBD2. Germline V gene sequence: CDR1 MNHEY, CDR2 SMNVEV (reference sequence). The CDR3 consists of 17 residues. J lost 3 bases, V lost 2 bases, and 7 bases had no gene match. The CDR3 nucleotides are TGTGCCAGCAGTTTAAGTCCGGGACTAGCGCACTACAATGAGCAGTTCTTC. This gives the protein CASSLSPGLAHYNEQFF.